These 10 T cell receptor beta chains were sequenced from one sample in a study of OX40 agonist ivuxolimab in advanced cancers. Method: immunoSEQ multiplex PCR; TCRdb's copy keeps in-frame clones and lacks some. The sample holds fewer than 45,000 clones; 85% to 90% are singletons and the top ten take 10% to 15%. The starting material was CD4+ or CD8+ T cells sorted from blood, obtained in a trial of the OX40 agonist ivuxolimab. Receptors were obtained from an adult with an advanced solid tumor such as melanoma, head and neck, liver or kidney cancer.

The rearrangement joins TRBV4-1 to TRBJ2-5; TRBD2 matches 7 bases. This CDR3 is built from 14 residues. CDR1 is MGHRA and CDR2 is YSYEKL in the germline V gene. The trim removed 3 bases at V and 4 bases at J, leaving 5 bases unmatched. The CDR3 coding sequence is TGCGCCAGCAGCCATGTGGGGGGGGGAGAGACCCAGTACTTC. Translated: CASSHVGGGETQYF.

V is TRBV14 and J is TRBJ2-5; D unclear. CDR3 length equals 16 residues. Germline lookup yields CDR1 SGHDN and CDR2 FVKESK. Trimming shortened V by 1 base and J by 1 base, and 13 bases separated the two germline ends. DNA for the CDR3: TGTGCCAGCAGCCAAGTCCTCCCTAACCTCCAAGAGACCCAGTACTTC. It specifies CASSQVLPNLQETQYF.

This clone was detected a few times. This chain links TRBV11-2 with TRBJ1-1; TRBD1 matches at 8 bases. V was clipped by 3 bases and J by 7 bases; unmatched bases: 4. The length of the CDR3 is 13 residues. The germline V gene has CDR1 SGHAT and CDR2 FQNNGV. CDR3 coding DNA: TGTGCCAGCAGCTTTGGACAGGGCGATGAAGCTTTCTTT. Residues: CASSFGQGDEAFF.

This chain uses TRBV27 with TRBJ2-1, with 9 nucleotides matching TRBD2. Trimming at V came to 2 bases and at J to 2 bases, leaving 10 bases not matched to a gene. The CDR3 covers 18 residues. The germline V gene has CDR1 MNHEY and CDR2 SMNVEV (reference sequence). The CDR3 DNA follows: TGTGCCAGCAGTTTAGACGTGGCGGGAGGGCCACCCTACAATGAGCAGTTCTTC. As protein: CASSLDVAGGPPYNEQFF.

CDR3 bases: TGTGCCAGCAGCCAATCCTGGCCTACGGGCACCGGGGAGCTGTTTTTT. This sequence encodes CASSQSWPTGTGELFF. The chain has TRBV16 and TRBJ2-2, with unresolved D. The V gene lost 0 bases and the J gene lost 4 bases, with 12 bases spanning the gap. This CDR3 is 16 amino acids long. Germline CDR1 is KGHSY and CDR2 is FQNENV.

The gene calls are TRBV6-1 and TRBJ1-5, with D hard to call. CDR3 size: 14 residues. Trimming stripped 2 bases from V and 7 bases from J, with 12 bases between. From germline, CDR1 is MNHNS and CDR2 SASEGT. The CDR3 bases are TGTGCCAGCAGTGAATGGGCAGGATACCAGCCCCAGCATTTT. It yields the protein CASSEWAGYQPQHF.

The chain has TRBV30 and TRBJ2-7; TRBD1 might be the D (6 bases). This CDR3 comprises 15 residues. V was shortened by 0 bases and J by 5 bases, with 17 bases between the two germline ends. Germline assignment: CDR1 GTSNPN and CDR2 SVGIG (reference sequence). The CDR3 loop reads CAWSVPRFRGDEQYF. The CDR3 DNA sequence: TGTGCCTGGAGTGTCCCCCGGTTCAGGGGAGACGAGCAGTACTTC.

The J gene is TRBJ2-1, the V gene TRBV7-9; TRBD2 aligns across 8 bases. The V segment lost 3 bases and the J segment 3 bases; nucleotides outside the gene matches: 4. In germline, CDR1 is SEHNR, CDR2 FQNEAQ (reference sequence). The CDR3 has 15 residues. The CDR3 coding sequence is TGTGCCAGCAGCTTTTCGGGGGGGTTCTACAATGAGCAGTTCTTC. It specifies CASSFSGGFYNEQFF.

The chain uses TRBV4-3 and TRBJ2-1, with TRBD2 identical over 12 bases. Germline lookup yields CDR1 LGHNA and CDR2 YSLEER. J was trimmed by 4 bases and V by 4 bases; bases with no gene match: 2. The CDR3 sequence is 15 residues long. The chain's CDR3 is CASSRGTSGYNEQFF. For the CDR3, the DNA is TGCGCCAGCAGCCGAGGGACTAGCGGGTACAATGAGCAGTTCTTC.

Here the CDR3 reads CASSISGSVYEQYF. The CDR3 DNA is TGTGCCAGTAGTATTAGCGGGAGCGTATACGAGCAGTACTTC. The chain links TRBV19 to TRBJ2-7; 9 bases fit TRBD2. Germline CDR1 reads LNHDA; CDR2 reads SQIVND (reference sequence). The V and J ends lost 3 bases and 4 bases, in that order; junction bases with no gene match: 4. The CDR3 is 14 amino acids.